The source of this T cell receptor (beta chain) is a study of blood T cell repertoires in COVID-19. Study in general: Sites across the United States, Italy and Spain contributed samples from acute and convalescent COVID-19. PBMCs, B-cell-depleted T cells, or T cells were the source of the cDNA or gDNA that made up the material.

The ends lost 8 bases at V and 0 bases at J; junction bases unmatched: 1. Germline CDR1 is ENHRY and CDR2 is SYGVKD. This CDR3 is 12 amino acids long. In the study's own analysis: The assay estimated nucleated cells by amplifying reference gene primers. Clones were read by immunoSEQ multiplex PCR, and TCRdb kept only the in-frame ones, dropping some. V, J and clone size derive from that table, while D and trimming were established from the DNA sequence. The sample contains 150,000 to 200,000 clones, roughly 90% of which appear only once. This rearrangement joins TRBV10-3 to TRBJ2-7, with 7 nucleotides matching TRBD1. This sequence originates from a man aged 55 to 70 with acute or convalescent COVID-19. The sequencing sample was made of peripheral blood. The CDR3 DNA is TGTGCCATCGGGACAGACTCCTACGAGCAGTACTTC. Translation gives CAIGTDSYEQYF.